This TCR beta chain was captured by sequencing in a study of blood T cell repertoires in COVID-19. Study context: Sources were T cells, B-cell-depleted T cells, or PBMCs; the material itself was cDNA or gDNA.

Authors' processing steps: Amplification with reference gene primers provided the estimates of nucleated cell counts. Clones were sequenced by immunoSEQ multiplex PCR, and TCRdb holds only the in-frame ones, with some missing. The V and J calls and the clone size are those of that table, but D and trimming were determined from the DNA. The sample has under 250,000 clones, around 90% seen once; the top ten hold about 6.5%. Trimming at V came to 0 bases and at J to 10 bases, leaving 8 bases not matched to a gene. The CDR3 consists of 15 residues. Germline V lookup: CDR1 SGDLS, CDR2 YYNGEE. The sample comprised peripheral blood. V and J are TRBV9 and TRBJ2-1, with 9 bases fitting TRBD2. The source of this sequence is a man in his fifties or sixties who had recovered from COVID-19. CDR3 region: CASSVEAAGGGEQFF. The DNA of the CDR3 is TGTGCCAGCAGCGTAGAGGCAGCGGGGGGAGGGGAGCAGTTCTTC. The whole variable domain, filled in from reference TRBV9 and TRBJ2-1, reads DSGVTQTPKHLITATGQRVTLRCSPRSGDLSVYWYQQSLDQGLQFLIQYYNGEERAKGNILERFSAQQFPDLHSELNLSSLELGDSALYFCASSVEAAGGGEQFFGPGTRLTVL.